The clone carrying this T cell receptor beta chain was counted only a few times. Its matching antigen is unknown. Using quantitative 5'-RACE with molecular barcodes, the authors made TCR beta libraries. One entry per CDR3 protein, called by TCRdb with MiXCR from the 5' RACE reads. The data contain 340,000 or so distinct CDR3 sequences, approximately 15% of them singletons. This CDR3 spans 14 amino acids. Per germline, CDR1 LGHNA and CDR2 YNFKEQ. The germline V and J ends were trimmed by 2 bases and 1 base, with 8 bases remaining between them. This specimen belongs to a study of CD8 T cells in ankylosing spondylitis. Points from the study as a whole: Reportedly, matched ankylosing spondylitis synovial fluid was significantly enriched for disease-linked clones. For ankylosing spondylitis blood, a TCR beta motif of roughly 8 highly homologous variants appeared characteristic.

The TCR comes from a male donor with ankylosing spondylitis or in good health (not recorded which). This sequence joins TRBV4-2 and TRBJ2-5, with a weak D call TRBD2 (6 bases). Sequencing input: blood, either unsorted or a sorted T cell fraction (not recorded which). CDR3 sequence (DNA): TGTGCCAGCAGCCAACGGGACTCCCAAGAGACCCAGTACTTC. Translated, it gives CASSQRDSQETQYF.